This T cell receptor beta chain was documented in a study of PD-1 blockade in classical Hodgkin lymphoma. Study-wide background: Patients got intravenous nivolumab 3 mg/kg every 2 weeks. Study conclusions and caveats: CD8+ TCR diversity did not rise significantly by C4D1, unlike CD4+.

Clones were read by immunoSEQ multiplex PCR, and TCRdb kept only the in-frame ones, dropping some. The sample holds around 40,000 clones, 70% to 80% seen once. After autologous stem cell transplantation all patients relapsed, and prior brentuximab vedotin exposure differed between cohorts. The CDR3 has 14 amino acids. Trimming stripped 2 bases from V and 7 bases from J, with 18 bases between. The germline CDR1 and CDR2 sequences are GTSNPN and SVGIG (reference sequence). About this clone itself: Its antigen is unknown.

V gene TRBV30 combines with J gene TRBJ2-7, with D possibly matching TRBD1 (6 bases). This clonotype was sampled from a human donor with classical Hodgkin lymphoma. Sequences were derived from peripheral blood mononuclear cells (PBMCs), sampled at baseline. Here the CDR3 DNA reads TGTGCCTGGAGTAGAGGGACAAGAAACTGGGAGCAGTACTTC. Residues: CAWSRGTRNWEQYF.